This entry lists 2 T cell receptor beta chains sequenced from one sample in a study of blood T cell repertoires in COVID-19. Sequencing used immunoSEQ multiplex PCR; TCRdb keeps in-frame clones, though not all of them. Of roughly 200,000 clones listed, about four fifths are singletons. The specimen was peripheral blood. The receptors shown here come from a man aged 35 to 55 with active or convalescent COVID-19.

This chain links TRBV12-5 with TRBJ1-1; D is undetermined. The CDR3 is made up of 14 amino acids. The V and J ends lost 2 bases and 4 bases respectively, with 11 bases between them. Germline assignment: CDR1 LGHNT and CDR2 FRNRAP. This chain's CDR3 is CASGLFGVGTEAFF. CDR3 nucleotides: TGTGCTAGTGGTTTGTTCGGGGTTGGCACTGAAGCTTTCTTT.

V usage is TRBV12-3 or TRBV12-4 and J usage is TRBJ2-1, with D perhaps TRBD2 (5 bases). The CDR3 spans 13 residues. Between the trimmed V and J ends, which lost 8 bases and 1 base, there was a span of 9 bases. In DNA, the CDR3 is TGTGCCAGCCCCAGGACTTCCTACAATGAGCAGTTCTTC. It specifies CASPRTSYNEQFF.